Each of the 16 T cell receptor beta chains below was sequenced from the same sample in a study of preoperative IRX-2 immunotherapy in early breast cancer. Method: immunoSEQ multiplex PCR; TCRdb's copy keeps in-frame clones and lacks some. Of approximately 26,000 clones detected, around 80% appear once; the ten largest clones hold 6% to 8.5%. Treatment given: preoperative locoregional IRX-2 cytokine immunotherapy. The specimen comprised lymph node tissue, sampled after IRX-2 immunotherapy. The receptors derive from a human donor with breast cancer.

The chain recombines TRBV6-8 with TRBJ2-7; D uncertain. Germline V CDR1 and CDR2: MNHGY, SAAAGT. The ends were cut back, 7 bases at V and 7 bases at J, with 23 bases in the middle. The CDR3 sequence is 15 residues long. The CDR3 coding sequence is TGTGCCAGCACCCCCCGGCTAGTTAGTACGGTAGAGCAGTACTTC. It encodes CASTPRLVSTVEQYF.

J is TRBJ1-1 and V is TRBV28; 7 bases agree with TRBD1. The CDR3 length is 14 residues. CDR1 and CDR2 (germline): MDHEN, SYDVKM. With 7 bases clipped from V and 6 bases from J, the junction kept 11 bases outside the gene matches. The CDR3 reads CASNFDRAFAEAFF. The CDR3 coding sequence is TGTGCCAGCAATTTTGACAGGGCGTTTGCTGAAGCTTTCTTT.

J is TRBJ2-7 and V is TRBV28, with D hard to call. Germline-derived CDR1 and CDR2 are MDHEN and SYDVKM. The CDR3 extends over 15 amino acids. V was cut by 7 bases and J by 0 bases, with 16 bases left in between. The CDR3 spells CASNPSLSSSYEQYF. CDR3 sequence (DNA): TGTGCCAGCAACCCTTCCTTGTCGAGCTCCTACGAGCAGTACTTC.

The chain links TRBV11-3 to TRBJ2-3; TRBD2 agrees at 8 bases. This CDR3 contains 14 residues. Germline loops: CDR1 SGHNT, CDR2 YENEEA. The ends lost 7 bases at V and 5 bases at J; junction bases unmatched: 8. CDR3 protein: CASTPVGRGDTQYF. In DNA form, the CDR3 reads TGTGCCAGCACCCCTGTCGGGAGGGGAGATACGCAGTATTTT. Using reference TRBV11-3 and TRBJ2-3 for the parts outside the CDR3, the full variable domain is EAGVVQSPRYKIIEKKQPVAFWCNPISGHNTLYWYLQNLGQGPELLIRYENEEAVDDSQLPKDRFSAERLKGVDSTLKIQPAELGDSAVYLCASTPVGRGDTQYFGPGTRLTVL.

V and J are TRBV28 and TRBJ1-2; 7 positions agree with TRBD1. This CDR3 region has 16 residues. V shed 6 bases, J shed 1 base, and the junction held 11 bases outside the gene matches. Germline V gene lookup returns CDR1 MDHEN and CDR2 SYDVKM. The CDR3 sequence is CASSLGTGDHNYGYTF. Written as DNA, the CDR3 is TGTGCCAGCAGCTTGGGAACAGGGGATCATAACTATGGCTACACCTTC.

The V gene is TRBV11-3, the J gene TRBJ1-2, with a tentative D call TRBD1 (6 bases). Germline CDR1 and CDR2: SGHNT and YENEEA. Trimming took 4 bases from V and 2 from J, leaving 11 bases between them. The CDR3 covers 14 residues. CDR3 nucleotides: TGTGCCAGCAGCTCGACCGGACAGAACTATGGCTACACCTTC. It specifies CASSSTGQNYGYTF.

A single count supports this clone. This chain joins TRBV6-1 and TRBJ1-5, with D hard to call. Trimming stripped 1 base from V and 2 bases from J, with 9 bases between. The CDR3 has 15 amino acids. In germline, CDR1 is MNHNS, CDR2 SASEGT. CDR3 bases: TGTGCCAGCAGTGAAGGGAGGGAAGGCAATCAGCCCCAGCATTTT. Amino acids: CASSEGREGNQPQHF.

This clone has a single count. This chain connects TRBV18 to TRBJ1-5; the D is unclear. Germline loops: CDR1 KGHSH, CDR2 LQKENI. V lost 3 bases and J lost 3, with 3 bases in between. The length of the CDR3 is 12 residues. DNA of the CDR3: TGTGCCAGCTCACCCGACAATCAGCCCCAGCATTTT. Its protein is CASSPDNQPQHF.

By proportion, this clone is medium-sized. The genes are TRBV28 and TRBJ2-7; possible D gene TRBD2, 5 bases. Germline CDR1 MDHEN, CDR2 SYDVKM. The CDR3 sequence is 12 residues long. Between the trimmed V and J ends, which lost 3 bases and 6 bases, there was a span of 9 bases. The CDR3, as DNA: TGTGCCAGCAGTTTTGAGACTACCGAGCAGTACTTC. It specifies CASSFETTEQYF.

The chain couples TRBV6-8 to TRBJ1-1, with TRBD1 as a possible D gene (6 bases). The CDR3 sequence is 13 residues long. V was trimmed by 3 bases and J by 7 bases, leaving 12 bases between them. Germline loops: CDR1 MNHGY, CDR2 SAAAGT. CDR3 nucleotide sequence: TGTGCCAGCAGTTATTTCCGACAGGATGAAGCTTTCTTT. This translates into CASSYFRQDEAFF.

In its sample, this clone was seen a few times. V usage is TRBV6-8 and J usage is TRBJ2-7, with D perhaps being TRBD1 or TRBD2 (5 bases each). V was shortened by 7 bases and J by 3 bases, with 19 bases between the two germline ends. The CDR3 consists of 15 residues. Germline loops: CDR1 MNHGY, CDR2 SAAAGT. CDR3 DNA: TGTGCCAGCACCCCGAGGGGATTAAATGGCTACGAGCAGTACTTC. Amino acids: CASTPRGLNGYEQYF.

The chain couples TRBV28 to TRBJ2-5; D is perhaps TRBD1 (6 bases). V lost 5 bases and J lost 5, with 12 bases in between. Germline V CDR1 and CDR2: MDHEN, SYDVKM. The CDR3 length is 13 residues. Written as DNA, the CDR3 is TGTGCCAGCAGTCCACAGGGTTCGGAGACCCAGTACTTC. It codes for CASSPQGSETQYF.

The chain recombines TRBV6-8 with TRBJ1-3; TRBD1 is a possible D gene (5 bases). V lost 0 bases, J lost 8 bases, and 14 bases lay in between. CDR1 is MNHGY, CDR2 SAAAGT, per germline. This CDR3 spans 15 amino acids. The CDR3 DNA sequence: TGTGCCAGCAGTTACTCAGGGGAGGGTGCGGACACCATATATTTT. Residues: CASSYSGEGADTIYF.

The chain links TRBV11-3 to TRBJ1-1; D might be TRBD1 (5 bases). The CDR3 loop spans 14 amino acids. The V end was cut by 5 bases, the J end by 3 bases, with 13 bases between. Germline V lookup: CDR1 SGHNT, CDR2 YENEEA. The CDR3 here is CASSPSTGHTEAFF. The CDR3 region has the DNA TGTGCCAGCAGCCCCTCAACGGGGCACACTGAAGCTTTCTTT.

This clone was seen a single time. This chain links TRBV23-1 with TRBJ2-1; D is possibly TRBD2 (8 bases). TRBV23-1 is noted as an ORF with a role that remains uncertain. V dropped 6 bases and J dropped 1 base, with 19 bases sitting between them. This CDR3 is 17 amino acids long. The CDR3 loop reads CASSQGGLAGSYNEQFF. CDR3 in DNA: TGCGCCAGCAGCCAGGGGGGGCTAGCGGGTTCCTACAATGAGCAGTTCTTC.

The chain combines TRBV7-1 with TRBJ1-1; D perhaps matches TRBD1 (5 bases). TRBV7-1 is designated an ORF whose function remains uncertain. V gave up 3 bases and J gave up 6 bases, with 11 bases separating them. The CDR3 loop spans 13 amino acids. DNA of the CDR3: TGTGCCAGCAGCTCCCAGGGAAGGCCTGAAGCTTTCTTT. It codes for CASSSQGRPEAFF.